One TCR beta chain is described in this entry. The record originates from a study of blood T cell repertoires in COVID-19. Background on the study: In each case, the material was cDNA or gDNA derived from T cells, B-cell-depleted T cells, or PBMCs.

Clones were read by immunoSEQ multiplex PCR, and TCRdb kept only the in-frame ones, dropping some. The sample consists of a few hundred thousand clones, more than 75% of them appearing once. J was trimmed by 1 base and V by 5 bases; bases with no gene match: 10. The CDR3 runs to 17 residues. The V gene's germline CDR1 is MDHEN and CDR2 SYDVKM. This sequence was found in a woman between 50 and 59 years old with acute or convalescent COVID-19. This chain links TRBV28 with TRBJ2-1; 8 bases are a match to TRBD2. Source material: peripheral blood. This CDR3 is CASSATGTRGSYNEQFF. The CDR3 coding sequence is TGTGCCAGCAGTGCCACCGGGACTAGAGGGTCCTACAATGAGCAGTTCTTC.